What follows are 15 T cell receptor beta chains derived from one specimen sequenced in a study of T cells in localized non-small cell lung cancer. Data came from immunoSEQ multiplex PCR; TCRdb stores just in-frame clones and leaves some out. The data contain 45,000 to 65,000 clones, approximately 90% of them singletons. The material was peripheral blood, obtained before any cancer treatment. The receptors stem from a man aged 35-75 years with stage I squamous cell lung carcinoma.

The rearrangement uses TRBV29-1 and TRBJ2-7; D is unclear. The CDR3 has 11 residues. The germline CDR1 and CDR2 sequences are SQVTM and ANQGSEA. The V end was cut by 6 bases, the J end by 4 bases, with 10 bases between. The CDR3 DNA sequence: TGCAGCGTATTCGACACGTACGAGCAGTACTTC. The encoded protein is CSVFDTYEQYF.

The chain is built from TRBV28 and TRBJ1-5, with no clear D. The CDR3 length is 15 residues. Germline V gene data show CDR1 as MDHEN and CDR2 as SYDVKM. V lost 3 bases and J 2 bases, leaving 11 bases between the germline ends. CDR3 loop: CASSLGGRGNQPQHF. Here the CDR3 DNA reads TGTGCCAGCAGTTTGGGCGGCCGGGGCAATCAGCCCCAGCATTTT.

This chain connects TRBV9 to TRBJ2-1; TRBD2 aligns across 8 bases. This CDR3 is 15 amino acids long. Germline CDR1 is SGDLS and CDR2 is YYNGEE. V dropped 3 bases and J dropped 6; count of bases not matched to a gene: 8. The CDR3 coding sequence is TGTGCCAGCAGCGCTACGGGAGGGGGGCCCAATGAGCAGTTCTTC. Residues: CASSATGGGPNEQFF.

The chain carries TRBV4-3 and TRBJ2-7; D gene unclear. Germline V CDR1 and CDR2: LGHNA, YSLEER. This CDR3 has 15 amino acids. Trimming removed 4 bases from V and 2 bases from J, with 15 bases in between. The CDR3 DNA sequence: TGCGCCAGCAGCCTCCAGGTTATCGACCCCTACGAGCAGTACTTC. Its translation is CASSLQVIDPYEQYF.

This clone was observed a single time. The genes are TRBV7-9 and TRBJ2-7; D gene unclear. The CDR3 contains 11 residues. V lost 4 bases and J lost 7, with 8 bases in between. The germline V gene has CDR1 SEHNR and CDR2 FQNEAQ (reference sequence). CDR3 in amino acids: CASSSLMEQYF. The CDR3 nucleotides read TGTGCCAGCAGCTCTCTGATGGAGCAGTACTTC.

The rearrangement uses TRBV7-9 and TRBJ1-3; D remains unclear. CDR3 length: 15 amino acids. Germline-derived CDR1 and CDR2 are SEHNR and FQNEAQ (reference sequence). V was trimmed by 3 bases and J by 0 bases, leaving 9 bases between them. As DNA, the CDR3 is TGTGCCAGCAGCTTGTGGACCCTCTCTGGAAACACCATATATTTT. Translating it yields CASSLWTLSGNTIYF.

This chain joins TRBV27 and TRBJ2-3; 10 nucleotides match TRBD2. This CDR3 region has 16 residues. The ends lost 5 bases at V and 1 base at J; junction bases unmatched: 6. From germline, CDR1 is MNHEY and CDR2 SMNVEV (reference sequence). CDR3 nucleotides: TGTGCCAGCAGTATTAATCTAGCGGGAGGCACAGATACGCAGTATTTT. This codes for CASSINLAGGTDTQYF.

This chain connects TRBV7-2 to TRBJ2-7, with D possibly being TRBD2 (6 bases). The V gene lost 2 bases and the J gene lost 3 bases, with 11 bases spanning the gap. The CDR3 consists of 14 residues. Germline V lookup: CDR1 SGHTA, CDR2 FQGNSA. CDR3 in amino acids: CASSLHKGGYEQYF. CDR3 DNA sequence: TGTGCCAGCAGCTTACACAAGGGAGGCTACGAGCAGTACTTC. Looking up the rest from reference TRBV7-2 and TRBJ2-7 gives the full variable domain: GAGVSQSPSNKVTEKGKDVELRCDPISGHTALYWYRQSLGQGLEFLIYFQGNSAPDKSGLPSDRFSAERTGGSVSTLTIQRTQQEDSAVYLCASSLHKGGYEQYFGPGTRLTVT.

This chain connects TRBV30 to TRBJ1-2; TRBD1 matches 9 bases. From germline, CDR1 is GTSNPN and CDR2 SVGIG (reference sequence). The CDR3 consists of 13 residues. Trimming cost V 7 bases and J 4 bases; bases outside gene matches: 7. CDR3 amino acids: CASGTGLGYGYTF. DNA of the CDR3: TGTGCCTCCGGGACAGGGTTGGGCTATGGCTACACCTTC.

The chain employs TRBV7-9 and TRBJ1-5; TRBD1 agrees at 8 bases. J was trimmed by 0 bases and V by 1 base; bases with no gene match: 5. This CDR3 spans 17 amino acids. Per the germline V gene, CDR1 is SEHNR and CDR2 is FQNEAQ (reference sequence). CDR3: CASSLGTGHISNQPQHF. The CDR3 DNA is TGTGCCAGCAGCTTAGGGACAGGGCATATTAGCAATCAGCCCCAGCATTTT.

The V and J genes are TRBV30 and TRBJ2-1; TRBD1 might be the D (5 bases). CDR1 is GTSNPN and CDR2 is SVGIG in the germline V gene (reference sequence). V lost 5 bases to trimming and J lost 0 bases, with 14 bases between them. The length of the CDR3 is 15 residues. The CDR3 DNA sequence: TGTGCCTGGGCCCTGGACACGAGCTCCTACAATGAGCAGTTCTTC. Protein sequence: CAWALDTSSYNEQFF. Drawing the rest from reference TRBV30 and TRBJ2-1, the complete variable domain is SQTIHQWPATLVQPVGSPLSLECTVEGTSNPNLYWYRQAAGRGLQLLFYSVGIGQISSEVPQNLSASRPQDRQFILSSKKLLLSDSGFYLCAWALDTSSYNEQFFGPGTRLTVL.

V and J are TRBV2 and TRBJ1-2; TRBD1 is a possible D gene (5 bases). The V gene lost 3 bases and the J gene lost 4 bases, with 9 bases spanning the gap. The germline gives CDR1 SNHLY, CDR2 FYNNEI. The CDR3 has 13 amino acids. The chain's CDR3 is CASSDGTFYGYTF. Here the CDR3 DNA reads TGTGCCAGCAGTGATGGGACCTTCTATGGCTACACCTTC.

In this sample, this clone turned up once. CDR3 sequence: CASRDLGGGFGNQPQHF. CDR3 in DNA: TGTGCCAGTAGGGACCTAGGGGGGGGATTCGGAAATCAGCCCCAGCATTTT. The chain combines TRBV19 with TRBJ1-5, with a weak D call TRBD1 (6 bases). The V end lost 6 bases, the J end lost 4 bases, and 22 bases lay between the germline ends. The CDR3 runs to 17 residues. In germline, CDR1 is LNHDA, CDR2 SQIVND (reference sequence). The full variable domain, completed using reference TRBV19 and TRBJ1-5, is DGGITQSPKYLFRKEGQNVTLSCEQNLNHDAMYWYRQDPGQGLRLIYYSQIVNDFQKGDIAEGYSVSREKKESFPLTVTSAQKNPTAFYLCASRDLGGGFGNQPQHFGDGTRLSIL.

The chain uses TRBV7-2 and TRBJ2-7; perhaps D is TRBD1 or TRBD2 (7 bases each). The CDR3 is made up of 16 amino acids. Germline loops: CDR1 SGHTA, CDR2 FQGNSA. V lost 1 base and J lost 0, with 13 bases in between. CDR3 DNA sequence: TGTGCCAGCAGCTTAGGGGGGGGACAGAGCTCCTACGAGCAGTACTTC. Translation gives CASSLGGGQSSYEQYF. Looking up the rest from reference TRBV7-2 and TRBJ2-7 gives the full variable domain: GAGVSQSPSNKVTEKGKDVELRCDPISGHTALYWYRQSLGQGLEFLIYFQGNSAPDKSGLPSDRFSAERTGGSVSTLTIQRTQQEDSAVYLCASSLGGGQSSYEQYFGPGTRLTVT.

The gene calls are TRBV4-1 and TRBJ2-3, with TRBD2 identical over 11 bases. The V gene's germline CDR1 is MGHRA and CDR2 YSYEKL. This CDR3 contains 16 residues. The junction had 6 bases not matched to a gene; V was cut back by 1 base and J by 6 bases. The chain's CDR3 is CASSQVLAGGWDTQYF. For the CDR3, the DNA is TGCGCCAGCAGCCAAGTATTAGCGGGAGGGTGGGATACGCAGTATTTT.